This is a list of T cell receptor beta chains from one sample in a study of T cell repertoires in aging, cancer and after chemotherapy. Each CDR3 protein is one row after TCRdb ran MiXCR on the multiplex PCR reads. The sample carries some 7,700 distinct CDR3 sequences, about 30% recorded once. The sequencing sample was made of blood. The origin of the receptors is a human donor in good health. CDR3s include the opening cysteine and the closing phenylalanine or tryptophan. D genes are given only for firm matches. Size values are once, few and many counts, or a class for expanded clones, and some rows have none.

D: TRBD2; length: 16; V: TRBV4-2; J: TRBJ2-1; size: -; DNA: TGTGCCAGCAGCCAAGATCGGGGACTAGCTTCCAATGAGCAGTTCTTC; CDR3: CASSQDRGLASNEQFF
D: -; length: 16; V: TRBV18; J: TRBJ2-3; size: -; DNA: TGTGCCAGCTCACCCCTATCGGGAACTAGCACAGATACGCAGTATTTT; CDR3: CASSPLSGTSTDTQYF
D: -; length: 15; V: TRBV6-6; J: TRBJ1-2; size: -; DNA: TGTGCCAGCAGTTATACCTATACTCCTAACTATGGCTACACCTTC; CDR3: CASSYTYTPNYGYTF
D: -; length: 14; V: TRBV12-3/TRBV12-4; J: TRBJ1-1; size: -; DNA: TGTGCCAGCAGTTTAGGGGGGGTGAACACTGAAGCTTTCTTT; CDR3: CASSLGGVNTEAFF
D: TRBD2; length: 9; V: TRBV29-1; J: TRBJ2-1; size: -; DNA: TGCAGCGTGCGACTAGCGGGGGGGTTC; CDR3: CSVRLAGGF
D: -; length: 19; V: TRBV27; J: TRBJ1-1; size: -; DNA: TGTGCCAGCAGTACATACCAGGACAGCCGAGCCCGTATGAACACTGAAGCTTTCTTT; CDR3: CASSTYQDSRARMNTEAFF
D: TRBD2; length: 17; V: TRBV6-2/TRBV6-3; J: TRBJ2-7; size: few; DNA: TGTGCCAGCAGTATATCGGGACTAGCGGAAGTATCCTACGAGCAGTACTTC; CDR3: CASSISGLAEVSYEQYF
D: -; length: 15; V: TRBV5-5; J: TRBJ2-5; size: few; DNA: TGTGCCAGCAGCTTTGGGGGGATCCCCCAAGAGACCCAGTACTTC; CDR3: CASSFGGIPQETQYF
D: TRBD2; length: 18; V: TRBV27; J: TRBJ2-3; size: -; DNA: TGTGCCAGCACCCAAATGGGGGGGGGATGGAGGGACACAGATACGCAGTATTTT; CDR3: CASTQMGGGWRDTDTQYF
D: TRBD1; length: 14; V: TRBV6-2/TRBV6-3; J: TRBJ1-6; size: -; DNA: TGTGCCAGCAGTATGACAGGGGCCAATTCACCCCTCCACTTT; CDR3: CASSMTGANSPLHF
D: -; length: 16; V: TRBV6-5; J: TRBJ1-1; size: -; DNA: TGTGCCAGCAGTTACACCTCACCCGGGGGCAGGCCTGAAGCTTTCTTT; CDR3: CASSYTSPGGRPEAFF
D: -; length: 15; V: TRBV19; J: TRBJ2-2; size: medium-sized; DNA: TGTGCCAGTCGCCACGCGGAACATTTGACCGGGGAGCTGTTTTTT; CDR3: CASRHAEHLTGELFF
D: -; length: 12; V: TRBV19; J: TRBJ1-5; size: few; DNA: TGTGCCAGTAAGTTCAGCAATCAGCCCCAGCATTTT; CDR3: CASKFSNQPQHF